This TCR beta chain originates from a study of shared clonotypes between healthy human individuals. Points from the study as a whole: Relative to their counterparts shared across all four donors, non-shared clonotypes exhibited diminished generation probabilities.

Trimming shortened V by 8 bases and J by 4 bases, and 11 bases separated the two germline ends. This CDR3 comprises 12 residues. The germline CDR1 and CDR2 sequences are SNHLY and FYNNEI. Both subsets, CD45RA+ naive and CD45RA-negative memory, were split from the CD4+ cells. Notes on this clone: What it recognizes is unknown.

The data were produced by immunoSEQ multiplex PCR, yet TCRdb's version contains in-frame clones alone and is incomplete. The sample shows about 2.4 million clones, 80% to 95% of them seen only once. Sequenced input: naive CD4+ T cells from PBMCs. Subset given: CD45RA+ positively selected. The source is a man aged 18-30 years in good health. Some clones in this sample may be carry-over from other donors' samples. The chain combines TRBV2 with TRBJ1-2; D remains ambiguous. As DNA, the CDR3 is TGTGCCAGCTCCCCTGGGCGCTATGGCTACACCTTC. Translation gives CASSPGRYGYTF.